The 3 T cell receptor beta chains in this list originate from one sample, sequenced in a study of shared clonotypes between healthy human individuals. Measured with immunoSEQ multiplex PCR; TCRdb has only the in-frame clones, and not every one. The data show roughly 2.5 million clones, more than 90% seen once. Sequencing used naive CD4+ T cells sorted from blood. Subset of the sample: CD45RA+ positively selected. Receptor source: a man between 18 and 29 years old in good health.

CDR3 nucleotide sequence: TGCGCCAGCAGCGGGACAGTGGGGAACACTGAAGCTTTCTTT. Protein product: CASSGTVGNTEAFF. The chain carries TRBV5-1 and TRBJ1-1; 7 nucleotides agree with TRBD1. Germline assignment: CDR1 SGHRS and CDR2 YFSETQ. CDR3 length: 14 amino acids. Trimming took 4 bases from V and 1 from J; bases not matched to a gene: 4.

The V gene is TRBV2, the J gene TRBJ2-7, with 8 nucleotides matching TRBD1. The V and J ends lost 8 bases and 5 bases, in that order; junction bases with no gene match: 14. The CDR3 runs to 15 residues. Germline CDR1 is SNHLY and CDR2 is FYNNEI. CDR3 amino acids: CASFRTGQGINEQYF. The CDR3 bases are TGTGCCAGCTTTAGAACAGGACAGGGAATTAACGAGCAGTACTTC.

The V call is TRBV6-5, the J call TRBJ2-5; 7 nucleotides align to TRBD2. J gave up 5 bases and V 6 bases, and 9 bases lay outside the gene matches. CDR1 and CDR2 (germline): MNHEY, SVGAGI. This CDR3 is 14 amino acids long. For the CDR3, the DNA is TGTGCCAGCAGGCGGGGGATGAATTCGGAGACCCAGTACTTC. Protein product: CASRRGMNSETQYF.